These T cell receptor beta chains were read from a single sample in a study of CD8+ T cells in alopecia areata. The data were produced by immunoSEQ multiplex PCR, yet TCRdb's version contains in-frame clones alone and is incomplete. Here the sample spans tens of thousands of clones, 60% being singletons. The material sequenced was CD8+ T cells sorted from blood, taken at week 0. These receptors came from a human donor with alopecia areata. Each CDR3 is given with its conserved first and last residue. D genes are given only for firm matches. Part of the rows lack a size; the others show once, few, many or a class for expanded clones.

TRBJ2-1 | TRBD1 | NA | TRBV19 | CASGTGAHNEQFF | TGTGCTTCCGGGACAGGAGCTCACAATGAGCAGTTCTTC
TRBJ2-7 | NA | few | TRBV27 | CASSWAQGAEQYF | TGTGCCAGCAGCTGGGCCCAGGGCGCCGAGCAGTACTTC
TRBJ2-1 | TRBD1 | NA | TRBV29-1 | CSVEEDREEQFF | TGCAGCGTTGAAGAGGACAGGGAAGAGCAGTTCTTC
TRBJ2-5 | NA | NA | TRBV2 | CASMSIQGYQETQYF | TGTGCCAGCATGAGCATCCAGGGGTACCAAGAGACCCAGTACTTC
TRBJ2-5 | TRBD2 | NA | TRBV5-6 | CASSLPRLAGTQETQYF | TGTGCCAGCAGCCTGCCCAGACTAGCGGGGACCCAAGAGACCCAGTACTTC
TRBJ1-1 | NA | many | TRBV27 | CASRSWNAGDEAFF | TGTGCCAGCAGATCTTGGAACGCAGGGGACGAAGCTTTCTTT
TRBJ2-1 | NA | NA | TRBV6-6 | CASSYSLGTTYNEQFF | TGTGCCAGCAGTTACTCATTGGGGACCACTTACAATGAGCAGTTCTTC
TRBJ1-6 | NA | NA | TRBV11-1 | CASSFRRSSPLHF | TGTGCCAGCAGCTTTAGGCGGAGTTCACCCCTCCACTTT
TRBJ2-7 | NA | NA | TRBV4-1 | CASSPLESSYEQYF | TGCGCCAGCAGCCCGCTAGAGAGCTCCTACGAGCAGTACTTC
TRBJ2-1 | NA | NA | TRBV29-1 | CSVEGPLYEQFF | TGCAGCGTTGAAGGCCCCCTGTATGAGCAGTTCTTC
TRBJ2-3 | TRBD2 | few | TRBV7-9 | CASSPWTSGGAKTDTQYF | TGTGCCAGCAGCCCGTGGACTAGCGGGGGGGCTAAGACAGATACGCAGTATTTT
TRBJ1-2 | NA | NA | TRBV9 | CASSVEGLNPSNYGYTF | TGTGCCAGCAGCGTAGAGGGGCTAAACCCCTCCAACTATGGCTACACCTTC
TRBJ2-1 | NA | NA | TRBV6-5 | CASSYGVGGEQFF | TGTGCCAGCAGTTACGGGGTCGGAGGTGAGCAGTTCTTC
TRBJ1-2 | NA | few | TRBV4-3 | CASSQDRVEFYGYTF | TGCGCCAGCAGCCAAGATCGGGTAGAATTCTATGGCTACACCTTC
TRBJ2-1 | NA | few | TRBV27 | CASSLQGPYNEQFF | TGTGCCAGCAGTCTGCAGGGACCCTACAATGAGCAGTTCTTC
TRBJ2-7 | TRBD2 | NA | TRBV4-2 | CASSQGSVIVGTSGSYEQYF | TGTGCCAGCAGCCAAGGGTCCGTCATTGTGGGGACTAGCGGCTCCTACGAGCAGTACTTC
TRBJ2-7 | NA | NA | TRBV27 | CASTSPPREQYF | TGTGCCAGCACCTCCCCCCCTCGCGAGCAGTACTTC
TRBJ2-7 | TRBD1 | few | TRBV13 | CASSLGTGDNYEQYF | TGTGCCAGCAGCTTAGGGACAGGGGATAACTACGAGCAGTACTTC
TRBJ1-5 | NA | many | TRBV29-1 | CSVVFQGQPQHF | TGCAGCGTTGTGTTTCAGGGTCAGCCCCAGCATTTT
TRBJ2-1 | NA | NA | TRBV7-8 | CASSPYISAYNEQFF | TGTGCCAGCAGCCCATACATATCGGCCTACAATGAGCAGTTCTTC
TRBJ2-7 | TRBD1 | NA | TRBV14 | CASSQDGTGGRYEQYF | TGTGCCAGCAGCCAAGATGGGACAGGGGGTCGATACGAGCAGTACTTC
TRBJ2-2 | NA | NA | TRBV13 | CASSYTGELFF | TGTGCCAGCAGCTACACCGGGGAGCTGTTTTTT
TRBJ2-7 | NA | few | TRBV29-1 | CSIRTPSYEQYF | TGCAGCATAAGGACTCCCTCCTACGAGCAGTACTTC
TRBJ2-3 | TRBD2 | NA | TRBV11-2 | CASSGLGSTDTQYF | TGTGCCAGCAGCGGACTAGGGAGCACAGATACGCAGTATTTT
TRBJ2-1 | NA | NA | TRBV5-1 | CASSWGGGEQFF | TGCGCCAGCAGCTGGGGAGGAGGTGAGCAGTTCTTC
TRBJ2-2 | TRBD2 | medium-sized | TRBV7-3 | CASSPSGGSIAGELFF | TGTGCCAGCAGTCCCAGCGGGGGGAGTATAGCCGGGGAGCTGTTTTTT
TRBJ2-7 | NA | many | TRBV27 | CASSHHPGEQYF | TGTGCCAGCAGTCACCACCCGGGCGAGCAGTACTTC
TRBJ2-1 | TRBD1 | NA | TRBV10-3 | CAISDPPGQAYNEQFF | TGTGCCATCAGTGATCCCCCGGGACAGGCGTACAATGAGCAGTTCTTC
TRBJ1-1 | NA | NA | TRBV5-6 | CASSQPHRVAANTEAFF | TGTGCCAGCAGCCAGCCCCACAGAGTTGCAGCGAACACTGAAGCTTTCTTT
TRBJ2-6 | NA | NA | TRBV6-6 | CASSDGGANVLTF | TGTGCCAGCAGTGACGGGGGGGCCAACGTCCTGACTTTC
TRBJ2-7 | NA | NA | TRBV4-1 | CASSQSDSGYYEQYF | TGCGCCAGCAGCCAATCTGACAGTGGCTACTACGAGCAGTACTTC
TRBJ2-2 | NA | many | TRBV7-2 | CASSPHSGNTGELFF | TGTGCCAGCAGCCCTCATAGCGGGAACACCGGGGAGCTGTTTTTT
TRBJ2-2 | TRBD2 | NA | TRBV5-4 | CASSLDLAGVDTGELFF | TGTGCCAGCAGCTTGGATCTAGCGGGAGTCGACACCGGGGAGCTGTTTTTT
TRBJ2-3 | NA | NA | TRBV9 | CASSGERDGPGPSTDTQYF | TGTGCCAGCAGCGGAGAACGCGACGGACCGGGCCCAAGCACAGATACGCAGTATTTT
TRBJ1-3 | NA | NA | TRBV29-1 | CSVDDGNTIYF | TGCAGCGTTGATGATGGAAACACCATATATTTT
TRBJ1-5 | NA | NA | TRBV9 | CASSPEGVQPQHF | TGTGCCAGCAGCCCCGAAGGGGTTCAGCCCCAGCATTTT
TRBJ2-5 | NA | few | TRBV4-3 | CASSQEESRGETQYF | TGCGCCAGCAGCCAAGAGGAGTCCAGGGGAGAGACCCAGTACTTC
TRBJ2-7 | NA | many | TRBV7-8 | CASSLEETGDTYEQYF | TGTGCCAGCAGCTTAGAAGAGACAGGAGACACCTACGAGCAGTACTTC
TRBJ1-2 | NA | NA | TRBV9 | CASSGEMGGEGYTF | TGTGCCAGCAGCGGAGAGATGGGGGGCGAGGGCTACACCTTC
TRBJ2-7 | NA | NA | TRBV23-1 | CASSPRTTYEQYF | TGCGCCAGCAGTCCCAGAACTACCTACGAGCAGTACTTC
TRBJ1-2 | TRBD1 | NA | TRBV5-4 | CASSWRGQGGGYTF | TGTGCCAGCAGCTGGAGGGGACAGGGAGGCGGCTACACCTTC
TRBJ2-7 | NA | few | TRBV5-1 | CASSLHTYEQYF | TGCGCCAGCAGCCTTCATACCTACGAGCAGTACTTC
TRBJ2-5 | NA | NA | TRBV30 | CAWSIAGFLDF | TGTGCCTGGAGTATCGCTGGTTTCCTCGACTTC
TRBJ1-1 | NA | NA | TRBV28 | CASSEGTPEAFF | TGTGCCAGCAGTGAAGGGACACCTGAAGCTTTCTTT
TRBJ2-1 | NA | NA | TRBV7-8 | CASSLIKSSYNEQFF | TGTGCCAGCAGCTTAATCAAGAGCTCCTACAATGAGCAGTTCTTC
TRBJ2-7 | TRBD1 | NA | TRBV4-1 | CASSQEGPGQPSYEQYF | TGCGCCAGCAGCCAAGAGGGTCCGGGACAGCCTTCCTACGAGCAGTACTTC
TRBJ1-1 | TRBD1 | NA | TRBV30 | CAWSVMTGRNTEAFF | TGTGCCTGGAGTGTAATGACAGGGAGAAACACTGAAGCTTTCTTT
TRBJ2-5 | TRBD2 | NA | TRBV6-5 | CASSSSGGTQETQYF | TGTGCCAGCAGTAGTAGCGGGGGGACACAAGAGACCCAGTACTTC
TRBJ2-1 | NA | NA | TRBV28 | CASKDSTAGNEQFF | TGTGCCAGCAAGGACTCCACTGCGGGCAATGAGCAGTTCTTC
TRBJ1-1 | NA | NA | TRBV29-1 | CSVETGGGHTEAFF | TGCAGCGTTGAAACGGGGGGCGGCCACACTGAAGCTTTCTTT
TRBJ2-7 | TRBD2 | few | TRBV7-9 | CASSLDGGRQYF | TGTGCCAGCAGCTTAGATGGCGGGAGGCAGTACTTC
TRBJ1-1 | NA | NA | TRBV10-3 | CAITAKQRVTEAFF | TGTGCCATCACCGCCAAACAGCGAGTCACTGAAGCTTTCTTT
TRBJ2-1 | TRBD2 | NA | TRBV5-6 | CASREREWSNEQFF | TGTGCCAGCCGGGAGCGGGAGTGGTCCAATGAGCAGTTCTTC